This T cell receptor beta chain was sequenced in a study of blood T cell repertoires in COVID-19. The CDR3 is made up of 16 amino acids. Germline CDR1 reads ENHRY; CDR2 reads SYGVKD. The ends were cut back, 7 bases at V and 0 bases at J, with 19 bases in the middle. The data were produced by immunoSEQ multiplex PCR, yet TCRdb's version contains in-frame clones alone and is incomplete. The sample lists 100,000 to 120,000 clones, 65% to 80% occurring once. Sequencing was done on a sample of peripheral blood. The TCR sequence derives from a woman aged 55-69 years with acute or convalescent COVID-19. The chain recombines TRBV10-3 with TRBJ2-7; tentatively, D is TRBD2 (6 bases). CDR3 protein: CAITSSPGLSSYEQYF. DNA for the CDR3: TGTGCCATCACATCCTCCCCGGGACTGAGCTCCTACGAGCAGTACTTC.